This passage covers 22 T cell receptor beta chains from one sample sequenced in a study of shared clonotypes between healthy human individuals. Sequencing used immunoSEQ multiplex PCR; TCRdb keeps in-frame clones, though not all of them. The table has about 2.3 million clones, approximately 93% seen once. The specimen was naive CD4+ T cells from PBMCs. As to subset: CD45RA+ positively selected. These receptors all come from a young man in good health. Some clones in this sample may be carry-over from other donors' samples.

V usage is TRBV4-2 and J usage is TRBJ2-1; no clear D gene. The V gene lost 0 bases and the J gene lost 7 bases, with 4 bases spanning the gap. From germline, CDR1 is LGHNA and CDR2 YNFKEQ. The CDR3 runs to 12 residues. Here the CDR3 DNA reads TGTGCCAGCAGCCAAGATATAAATGAGCAGTTCTTC. Protein: CASSQDINEQFF.

This clone has just one count. The V gene is TRBV9, the J gene TRBJ2-1; 12 nucleotides match TRBD2. Per the germline V gene, CDR1 is SGDLS and CDR2 is YYNGEE. The CDR3 is 19 residues long. J was trimmed by 5 bases and V by 0 bases; bases with no gene match: 12. The CDR3 spells CASSVGLAGGSRLNNEQFF. The CDR3 DNA reads TGTGCCAGCAGCGTAGGGCTAGCGGGAGGGTCGCGTTTGAACAATGAGCAGTTCTTC.

CDR3 amino acids: CASSSGSFEETQYF. For the CDR3, the DNA is TGTGCCAGCAGCAGTGGGTCCTTTGAAGAGACCCAGTACTTC. The genes are TRBV5-4 and TRBJ2-5; no clear D. The ends were cut back, 4 bases at V and 3 bases at J, with 13 bases in the middle. The CDR3 is made up of 14 amino acids. Germline assignment: CDR1 SGHNT and CDR2 YYREEE (reference sequence).

V is TRBV7-3 and J is TRBJ1-4; maybe TRBD1 (5 bases). In germline, CDR1 is SGHTA, CDR2 FQGTGA. The CDR3 sequence is 15 residues long. V lost 5 bases and J lost 6, with 16 bases in between. In nucleotides, the CDR3 is TGTGCCAGCAGCGACACCGGGACTTCATATGAAAAACTGTTTTTT. It codes for CASSDTGTSYEKLFF.

This clone was seen once. The V gene is TRBV29-1, the J gene TRBJ2-3; no clear D. Germline CDR1 reads SQVTM; CDR2 reads ANQGSEA. The CDR3 length is 11 residues. Trimming removed 7 bases at V and 3 bases at J, with 8 bases between. CDR3 DNA: TGCAGCGGCCGGACGACAGATACGCAGTATTTT. This translates into CSGRTTDTQYF.

This clone was detected once. V gene TRBV19 combines with J gene TRBJ1-5; 7 bases are shared with TRBD1. Trimming removed 5 bases from V and 5 bases from J; junction bases left unmatched: 12. This CDR3 is 16 amino acids long. Per germline, CDR1 LNHDA and CDR2 SQIVND (reference sequence). CDR3 in amino acids: CASSPTRQGSYQPQHF. In DNA, the CDR3 is TGTGCCAGTAGTCCCACCCGACAGGGATCTTATCAGCCCCAGCATTTT.

The chain combines TRBV28 with TRBJ2-7; TRBD1 is a possible D gene (6 bases). With 5 bases removed from V and 9 bases from J, the gap between germline ends came to 17 bases. Germline CDR1 is MDHEN and CDR2 is SYDVKM. This CDR3 is built from 13 residues. CDR3 in amino acids: CASSNRVREGQYF. CDR3 sequence (DNA): TGTGCCAGCAGTAACAGGGTCCGTGAGGGGCAGTACTTC.

The genes are TRBV2 and TRBJ2-7; the D is unclear. Deletions cut 7 bases from V and 4 bases from J, with 11 bases between. The CDR3 totals 12 residues. The V gene's germline CDR1 is SNHLY and CDR2 FYNNEI. The CDR3 bases are TGTGCCAGCACCGGAGACGGATACGAGCAGTACTTC. The encoded protein is CASTGDGYEQYF.

This chain uses TRBV29-1 with TRBJ2-7, with 7 bases identical to TRBD2. The V gene's germline CDR1 is SQVTM and CDR2 ANQGSEA. After removal of 7 bases from V and 1 base from J, the junction contained 7 bases not matched to a gene. This CDR3 has 13 amino acids. This chain's CDR3 is CSAVRDYSYEQYF. CDR3 DNA sequence: TGCAGCGCTGTCCGGGACTATTCCTACGAGCAGTACTTC.

In the case of this clone: Other DNA sequences from this sample encode an identical CDR3 as well. V usage is TRBV18 and J usage is TRBJ2-7, with D perhaps TRBD1 or TRBD2 (5 bases each). Trimming removed 3 bases from V and 1 base from J, with 7 bases in between. Germline loops: CDR1 KGHSH, CDR2 LQKENI. The CDR3 has 13 residues. CDR3 DNA sequence: TGTGCCAGCTCACCGGGGGAATCCTACGAGCAGTACTTC. Protein product: CASSPGESYEQYF.

The chain combines TRBV5-4 with TRBJ2-6; perhaps TRBD1 as D (5 bases). CDR1 is SGHNT and CDR2 is YYREEE in the germline V gene (reference sequence). The CDR3 consists of 16 residues. V was shortened by 2 bases and J by 7 bases, with 16 bases between the two germline ends. CDR3 loop: CASSLRGGSVANVLTF. Written as DNA, the CDR3 is TGTGCCAGCAGCTTAAGGGGTGGCTCTGTAGCCAACGTCCTGACTTTC.

The J gene is TRBJ1-5, the V gene TRBV11-2; possible D gene TRBD1, 6 bases. Trimming stripped 4 bases from V and 1 base from J, with 8 bases between. The CDR3 covers 14 residues. Germline V gives CDR1 SGHAT, CDR2 FQNNGV. CDR3 amino acids: CASSSQGSNQPQHF. CDR3 coding DNA: TGTGCCAGCAGCTCCCAGGGGAGCAATCAGCCCCAGCATTTT.

The chain recombines TRBV11-3 with TRBJ2-7, with a tentative D call TRBD2 (5 bases). The germline V gene encodes CDR1 SGHNT and CDR2 YENEEA. The CDR3 totals 14 residues. V was trimmed by 1 base and J by 6 bases, leaving 13 bases between them. The CDR3 is CASSLVFLGGEQYF. The CDR3 DNA follows: TGTGCCAGCAGCTTAGTCTTCTTAGGAGGCGAGCAGTACTTC.

The genes are TRBV10-1 and TRBJ2-3; D unclear. Trimming removed 3 bases from V and 2 bases from J, with 9 bases in between. This CDR3 spans 14 amino acids. Germline assignment: CDR1 WNHNN and CDR2 SYGVQD (reference sequence). The DNA of the CDR3 is TGCGCCAGCAGTGACGCCGGGTTCACAGATACGCAGTATTTT. It codes for CASSDAGFTDTQYF.

CDR3 in DNA: TGTGCCAGCAGTTTATCGGCTCCGGGATTCGATTGGGGCAATCAGCCCCAGCATTTT. Residues: CASSLSAPGFDWGNQPQHF. The J gene is TRBJ1-5, the V gene TRBV27; no firm D call. CDR1 is MNHEY and CDR2 is SMNVEV in the germline V gene (reference sequence). The CDR3 is made up of 19 amino acids. The germline V and J ends were trimmed by 0 bases and 2 bases, with 20 bases remaining between them.

A word on this clone: Within the sample, other DNA sequences also encode this same CDR3. This sequence joins TRBV5-1 and TRBJ2-3; possible D gene TRBD1, 6 bases. Deletions cut 4 bases from V and 0 bases from J, with 9 bases between. CDR1 and CDR2 (germline): SGHRS, YFSETQ. The CDR3 is 14 residues long. DNA of the CDR3: TGCGCCAGCAGCGCGACAGGCAGCACAGATACGCAGTATTTT. Its translation: CASSATGSTDTQYF.

This chain links TRBV9 with TRBJ2-7; 9 bases fit TRBD1. The CDR3 is made up of 15 amino acids. V gave up 2 bases and J gave up 2 bases; unmatched junction bases: 5. The germline gives CDR1 SGDLS, CDR2 YYNGEE. CDR3 bases: TGTGCCAGCAGCGTCACAGGGGGCCCAACCTACGAGCAGTACTTC. This gives the protein CASSVTGGPTYEQYF.

This clone was counted only a few times. The chain links TRBV10-3 to TRBJ2-2; D gene unclear. The germline V gene has CDR1 ENHRY and CDR2 SYGVKD. Trimming cost V 7 bases and J 4 bases, with 10 bases left between them. The CDR3 is made up of 13 amino acids. CDR3 sequence: CAIKWGSTGELFF. Written as DNA, the CDR3 is TGTGCCATCAAATGGGGATCCACCGGGGAGCTGTTTTTT.

This chain connects TRBV5-6 to TRBJ2-1; 7 bases are a match to TRBD1. The CDR3 is 14 amino acids. V lost 7 bases and J lost 3; bases outside the gene matches: 7. Germline V gives CDR1 SGHDT, CDR2 YYEEEE. CDR3 region: CASLGQGVYNEQFF. Here the CDR3 DNA reads TGTGCCAGCCTGGGGCAGGGGGTCTACAATGAGCAGTTCTTC.

As DNA, the CDR3 is TGTGCCAGCAGCCGACAGGGACTAGCGGGAGCATTCCCCTCCTACAATGAGCAGTTCTTC. Translating gives CASSRQGLAGAFPSYNEQFF. The V gene is TRBV11-3, the J gene TRBJ2-1; 14 bases agree with TRBD2. CDR3 length equals 20 residues. The J segment lost 0 bases and the V segment lost 5 bases, leaving 12 bases of the junction unmatched. The germline gives CDR1 SGHNT, CDR2 YENEEA.

The V gene is TRBV19, the J gene TRBJ1-5, with D maybe TRBD1 (5 bases). The length of the CDR3 is 13 residues. Deletions cut 11 bases from V and 1 base from J, with 12 bases between. Per the germline V gene, CDR1 is LNHDA and CDR2 is SQIVND (reference sequence). The CDR3 loop reads CAGGDRSNQPQHF. DNA for the CDR3: TGTGCCGGGGGGGACCGCAGCAATCAGCCCCAGCATTTT. The full variable domain, its missing parts supplied by reference TRBV19 and TRBJ1-5, is DGGITQSPKYLFRKEGQNVTLSCEQNLNHDAMYWYRQDPGQGLRLIYYSQIVNDFQKGDIAEGYSVSREKKESFPLTVTSAQKNPTAFYLCAGGDRSNQPQHFGDGTRLSIL.

This clone was recorded only once. At the DNA level, this CDR3 is encoded by other sequences in the same sample as well. The chain recombines TRBV18 with TRBJ2-5, with D uncertain. The CDR3 length is 11 residues. Germline V CDR1 and CDR2: KGHSH, LQKENI. Trimming removed 5 bases at V and 2 bases at J, with 3 bases between. CDR3 sequence (DNA): TGTGCCAGCTCAGCTCAAGAGACCCAGTACTTC. This gives the protein CASSAQETQYF.